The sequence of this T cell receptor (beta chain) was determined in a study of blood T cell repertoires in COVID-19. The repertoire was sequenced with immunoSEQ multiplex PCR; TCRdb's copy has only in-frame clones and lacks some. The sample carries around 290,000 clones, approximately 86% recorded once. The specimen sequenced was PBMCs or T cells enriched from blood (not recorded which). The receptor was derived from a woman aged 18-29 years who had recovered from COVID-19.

CDR3 coding DNA: TGTGCCAGCAGCTTGATAACGGGGGGTAATTCACCCCTCCACTTT. Translated, it gives CASSLITGGNSPLHF. The rearrangement joins TRBV7-9 to TRBJ1-6, with D maybe TRBD1 (5 bases). Per germline, CDR1 SEHNR and CDR2 FQNEAQ (reference sequence). V was clipped by 3 bases and J by 6 bases, with 12 bases between them. The CDR3 has 15 residues.